This TCR beta chain is from a study of blood T cells in healthy people across ages. Study outcomes and limitations: Naive CD4+ cell counts and diversity both ran higher in long-lived than in aged donors. In older individuals, TCR beta diversity per million T cells was lower, falling roughly linearly with age.

Using a J-beta primer mix together with a sample-barcoded 5' primer, a second PCR was run for roughly 6 to 12 cycles. From the 5' RACE reads, TCRdb called clonotypes with MiXCR, one entry per CDR3 protein. The sample lists around 790,000 distinct CDR3 sequences, under 45% occurring once. A note on this clonotype: The target antigen is unknown.

CDR1 and CDR2 (germline): SGHTA, FQGNSA. The CDR3 runs to 15 residues. Total RNA was extracted at no less than 5 micrograms per sample. The J gene is TRBJ2-4, the V gene TRBV7-2; the match to TRBD2 covers 10 bases. The DNA end is more similar to TRBJ2-7, so the J call may be wrong. This sequence was found in a man between 60 and 75 years old in good health. The source material was blood. The CDR3 loop reads CASGKGSGGASEQYF. CDR3 sequence (DNA): TGTGCCAGCGGCAAAGGGAGCGGGGGGGCTTCCGAGCAGTACTTC.